Listed below are T cell receptor beta chains from one sample, sequenced in a study of radiotherapy plus CTLA-4 blockade in lung cancer. Method: immunoSEQ multiplex PCR; TCRdb's copy keeps in-frame clones and lacks some. The sample consists of around 80,000 clones, roughly 80% of them appearing once. The specimen comprised peripheral blood, sampled from a patient treated with radiotherapy plus ipilimumab. Receptor source: a human donor with non-small cell lung cancer who had stable disease on radiotherapy plus ipilimumab. Each CDR3 is given without its conserved first and last residue. Fields, in order: V gene, J gene, CDR3 protein.

TRBV7-8	TRBJ2-3	ASSLKREGGNTQY
TRBV19	TRBJ1-5	ASSLGTGDQPQH
TRBV27	TRBJ1-5	ASSGHRDRTSQPQH
TRBV6-5	TRBJ2-7	ASSPSSYEQY
TRBV5-1	TRBJ2-5	ASSLGGVQETQY
TRBV2	TRBJ1-5	ASSGGQGNQPQH
TRBV7-9	TRBJ2-1	ASSFSTSGGPEQF
TRBV28	TRBJ1-5	ASSTEPGQVRGNQPQH
TRBV2	TRBJ1-5	ASRASNQPQH
TRBV19	TRBJ2-6	ASSQQVLSSGANVLT
TRBV14	TRBJ2-3	ASSQSGYQRGGRDTQY
TRBV4-2	TRBJ2-2	ASSQDRRYTGELF
TRBV11-2	TRBJ1-2	ASSPDSRHLIGYT
TRBV11-2	TRBJ2-2	ASSLTGAGELF
TRBV19	TRBJ1-1	ASSIMALGGGTEAF
TRBV28	TRBJ1-2	ASSLGAAHYGYT
TRBV28	TRBJ2-3	ASSFTTDTQY
TRBV6-1	TRBJ2-5	ASSALAGVGETQY
TRBV5-6	TRBJ1-3	ASSTGPVGNTIY
TRBV2	TRBJ2-1	ASSGTVGEQF
TRBV7-8	TRBJ2-5	ASSLVNRATETQY
TRBV5-6	TRBJ2-7	ASSVWDRGWGEY
TRBV28	TRBJ1-6	ASRALGSPLH
TRBV27	TRBJ2-7	ASSHQGQGLSYEQY
TRBV29-1	TRBJ2-7	SVEGLSYEQY
TRBV4-3	TRBJ2-7	ASSQETGTGRSGQY
TRBV5-5	TRBJ1-4	ASGLEKLF
TRBV7-9	TRBJ2-7	ASSLDRGDSYEQY
TRBV30	TRBJ2-2	AWSAHTGELF
TRBV7-3	TRBJ2-2	ASSPSGTSGSMGELF
TRBV6-5	TRBJ2-3	ASTPPTDTQY
TRBV5-1	TRBJ1-4	ASSLWPGVANEKLF
TRBV30	TRBJ1-2	AWAPGLFYGYT
TRBV18	TRBJ2-3	ASSRLGTGSADTQY
TRBV5-4	TRBJ1-1	ASSSGIYEGTEAF
TRBV5-1	TRBJ2-1	ASSLSSGGFNEQF
TRBV9	TRBJ2-1	ASSVGTAGNEQF
TRBV27	TRBJ2-1	ASSRRSGTDFLVDEQF
TRBV9	TRBJ1-4	ASSVFEGTGGEKLF
TRBV5-5	TRBJ1-2	ASSPGVDPVSYGYT